This T cell receptor beta chain was identified in a study of early T cells in non-severe SARS-CoV-2 infection. Study-level background: Chains stayed unpaired after sequencing of bulk RNA from unsorted whole blood.

Unique molecular identifiers were attached to individual cDNA molecules. Each CDR3 protein gets one entry after TCRdb re-called the 5' RACE reads with MiXCR. The data show tens of thousands of distinct CDR3 sequences, with under 7.5% seen just once and 2.5% to 3% held by the top ten. V dropped 5 bases and J dropped 7 bases, with 18 bases sitting between them. The CDR3 is made up of 15 amino acids. The germline CDR1 and CDR2 sequences are SGHTA and FQGNSA. A word on this clonotype: Its antigen is unknown.

The study, taken as a whole, reports: Missing private and CD4 specificities, VDJdb matching favored anti-spike CD8 responses.

The specimen comprised whole blood, sampled at baseline. The chain combines TRBV7-2 with TRBJ2-1; maybe TRBD1 (8 bases). The clonotype comes from an adult who was a healthcare worker with PCR-confirmed SARS-CoV-2 infection or an uninfected control (not recorded which). CDR3 coding DNA: TGTGCCAGCAGCCGTGACAGGGGAGGGAGGAATGAGCAGTTCTTC. Protein sequence: CASSRDRGGRNEQFF.